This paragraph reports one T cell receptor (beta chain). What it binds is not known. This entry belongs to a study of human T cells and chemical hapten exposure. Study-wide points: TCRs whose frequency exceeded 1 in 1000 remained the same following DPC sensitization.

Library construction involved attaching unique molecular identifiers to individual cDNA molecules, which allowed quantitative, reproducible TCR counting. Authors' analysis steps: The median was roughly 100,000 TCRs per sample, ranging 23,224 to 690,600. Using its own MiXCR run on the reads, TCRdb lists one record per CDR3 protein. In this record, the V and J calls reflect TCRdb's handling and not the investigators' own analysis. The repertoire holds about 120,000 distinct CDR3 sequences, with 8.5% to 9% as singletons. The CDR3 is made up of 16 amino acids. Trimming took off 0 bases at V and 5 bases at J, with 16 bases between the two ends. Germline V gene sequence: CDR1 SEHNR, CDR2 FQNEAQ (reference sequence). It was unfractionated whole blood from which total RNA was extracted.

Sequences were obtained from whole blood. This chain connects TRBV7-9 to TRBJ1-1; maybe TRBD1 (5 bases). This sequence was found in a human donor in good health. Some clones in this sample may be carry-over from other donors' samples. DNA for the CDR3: TGTGCCAGCAGCTTAGCTATGGGACCCGGTGTTACTGAAGCTTTCTTT. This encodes CASSLAMGPGVTEAFF.